The entry below describes one T cell receptor (beta chain). The sample comes from a study of blood T cell repertoires in COVID-19. Those enrolled, adults aged roughly 18 to 100 years, came from roughly 23 US areas. The J segment lost 4 bases and the V segment lost 4 bases, leaving 9 bases of the junction unmatched. The CDR3 runs to 15 residues. Looked up from germline, CDR1 is LNHDA and CDR2 is SQIVND (reference sequence). In the original workflow: Estimates of nucleated cell counts were drawn from the amplification of reference gene primers. The protocol was immunoSEQ multiplex PCR, while the TCRdb copy is restricted to in-frame clones and leaves out a portion. V, J and clone size were drawn from that table, and D and trimming were deduced from the DNA. This sample has about 380,000 clones; about 87% occur once, and the top ten carry 1% to 1.5%.

The TCR sequence derives from a young man who had recovered from COVID-19. Source material: PBMCs or T cells enriched from blood (not recorded which). The chain is built from TRBV19 and TRBJ1-2; TRBD1 matches 7 bases. The CDR3 sequence: CASSRQQGSVYGYTF. DNA for the CDR3: TGTGCCAGTAGTAGGCAACAGGGGTCTGTCTATGGCTACACCTTC.